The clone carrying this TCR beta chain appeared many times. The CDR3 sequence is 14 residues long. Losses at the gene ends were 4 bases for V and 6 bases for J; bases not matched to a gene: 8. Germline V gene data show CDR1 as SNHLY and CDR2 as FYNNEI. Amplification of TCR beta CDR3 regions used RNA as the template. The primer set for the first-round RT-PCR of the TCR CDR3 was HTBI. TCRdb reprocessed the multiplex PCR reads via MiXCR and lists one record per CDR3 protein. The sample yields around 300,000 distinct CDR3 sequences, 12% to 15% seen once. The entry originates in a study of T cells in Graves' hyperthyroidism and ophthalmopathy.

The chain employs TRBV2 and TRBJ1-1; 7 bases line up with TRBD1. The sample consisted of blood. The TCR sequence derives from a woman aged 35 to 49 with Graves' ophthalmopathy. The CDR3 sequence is CASSAPDRSPEAFF. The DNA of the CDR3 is TGTGCCAGCAGTGCACCGGACAGGAGCCCTGAAGCTTTCTTT.